The source of this T cell receptor (beta chain) is a study of T cell responses to AZD1222 COVID-19 vaccine. Only in-frame clones appear in the TCRdb table, and some are missing; sequencing was by immunoSEQ multiplex PCR. Of 150,000 or so clones listed, 80% to 95% were seen once; the top ten hold around 3.5%. There are 14 residues in the CDR3. V shed 0 bases, J shed 5 bases, and the junction held 4 bases outside the gene matches. Germline V CDR1 and CDR2: SGHRS, YFSETQ. The V and J genes are TRBV5-1 and TRBJ1-2; 7 bases agree with TRBD1. This TCR came from an adult who received the AZD1222 COVID-19 vaccine. This material consisted of peripheral blood, taken 28 days after the second AZD1222 dose. For the CDR3, the DNA is TGCGCCAGCAGCTTGGGGGACAGACTATATGGCTACACCTTC. It codes for CASSLGDRLYGYTF.